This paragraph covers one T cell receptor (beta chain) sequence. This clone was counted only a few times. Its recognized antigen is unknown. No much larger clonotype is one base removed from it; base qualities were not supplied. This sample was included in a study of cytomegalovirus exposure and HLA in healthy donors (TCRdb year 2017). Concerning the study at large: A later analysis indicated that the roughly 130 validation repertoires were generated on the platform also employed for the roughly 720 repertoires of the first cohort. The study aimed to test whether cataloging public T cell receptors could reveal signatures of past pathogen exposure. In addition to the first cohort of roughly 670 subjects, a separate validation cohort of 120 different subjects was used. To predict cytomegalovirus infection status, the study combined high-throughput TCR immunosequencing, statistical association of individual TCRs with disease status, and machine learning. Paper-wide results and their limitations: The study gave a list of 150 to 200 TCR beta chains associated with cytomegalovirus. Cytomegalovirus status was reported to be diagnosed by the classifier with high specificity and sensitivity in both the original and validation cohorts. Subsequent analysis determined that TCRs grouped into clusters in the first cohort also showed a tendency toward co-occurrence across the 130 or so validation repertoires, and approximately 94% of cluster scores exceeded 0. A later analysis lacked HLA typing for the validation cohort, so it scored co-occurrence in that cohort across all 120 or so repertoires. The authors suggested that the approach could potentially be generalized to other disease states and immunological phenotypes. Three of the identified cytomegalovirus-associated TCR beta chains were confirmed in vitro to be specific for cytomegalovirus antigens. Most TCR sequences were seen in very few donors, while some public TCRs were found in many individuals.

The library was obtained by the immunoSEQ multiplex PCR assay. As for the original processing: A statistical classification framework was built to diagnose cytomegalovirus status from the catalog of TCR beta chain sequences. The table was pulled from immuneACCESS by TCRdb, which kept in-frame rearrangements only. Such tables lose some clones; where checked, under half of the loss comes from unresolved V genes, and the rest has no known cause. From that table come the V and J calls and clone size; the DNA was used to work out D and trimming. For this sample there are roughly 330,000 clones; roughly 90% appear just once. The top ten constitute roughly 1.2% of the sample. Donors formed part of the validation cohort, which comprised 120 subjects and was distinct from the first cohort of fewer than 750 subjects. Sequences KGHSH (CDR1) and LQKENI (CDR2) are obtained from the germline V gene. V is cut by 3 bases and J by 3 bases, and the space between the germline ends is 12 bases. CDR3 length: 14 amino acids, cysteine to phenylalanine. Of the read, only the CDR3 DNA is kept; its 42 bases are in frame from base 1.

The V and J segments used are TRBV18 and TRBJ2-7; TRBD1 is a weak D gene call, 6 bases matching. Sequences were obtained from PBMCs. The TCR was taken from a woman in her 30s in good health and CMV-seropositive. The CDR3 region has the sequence CASSPPDSFYEQYF. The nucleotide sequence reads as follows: TGTGCCAGCTCACCTCCGGACAGTTTCTACGAGCAGTACTTC.